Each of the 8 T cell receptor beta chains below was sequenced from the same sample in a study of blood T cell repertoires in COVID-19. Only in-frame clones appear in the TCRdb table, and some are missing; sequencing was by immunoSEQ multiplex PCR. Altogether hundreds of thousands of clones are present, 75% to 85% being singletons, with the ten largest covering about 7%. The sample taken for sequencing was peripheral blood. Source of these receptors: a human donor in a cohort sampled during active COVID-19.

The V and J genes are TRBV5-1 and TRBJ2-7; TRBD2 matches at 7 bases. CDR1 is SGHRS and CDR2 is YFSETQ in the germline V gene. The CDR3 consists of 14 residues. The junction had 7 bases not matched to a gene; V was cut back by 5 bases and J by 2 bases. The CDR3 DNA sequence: TGCGCCAGCAGACTCCTAGCGGCCGCCTACGAGCAGTACTTC. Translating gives CASRLLAAAYEQYF.

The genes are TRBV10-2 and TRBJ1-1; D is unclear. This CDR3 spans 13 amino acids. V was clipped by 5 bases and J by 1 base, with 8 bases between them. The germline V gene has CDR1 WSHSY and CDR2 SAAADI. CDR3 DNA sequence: TGCGCCAGCAGTAATACAAAGAACACTGAAGCTTTCTTT. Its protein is CASSNTKNTEAFF.

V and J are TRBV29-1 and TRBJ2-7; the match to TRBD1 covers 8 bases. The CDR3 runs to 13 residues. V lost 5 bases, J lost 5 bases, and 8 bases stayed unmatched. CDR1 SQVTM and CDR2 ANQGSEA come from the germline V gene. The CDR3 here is CSVRANRGDEQYF. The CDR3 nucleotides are TGCAGCGTTAGGGCGAACAGGGGGGACGAGCAGTACTTC.

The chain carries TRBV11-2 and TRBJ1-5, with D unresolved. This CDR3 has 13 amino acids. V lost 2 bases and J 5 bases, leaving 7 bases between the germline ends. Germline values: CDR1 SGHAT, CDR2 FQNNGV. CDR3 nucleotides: TGTGCCAGCAGCTTAAACACCGATCAGCCCCAGCATTTT. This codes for CASSLNTDQPQHF.

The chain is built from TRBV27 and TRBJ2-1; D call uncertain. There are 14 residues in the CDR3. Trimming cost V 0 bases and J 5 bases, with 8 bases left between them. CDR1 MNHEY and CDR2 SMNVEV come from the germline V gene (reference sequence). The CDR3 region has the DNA TGTGCCAGCAGTTTATCGCGGCAGAACAATGAGCAGTTCTTC. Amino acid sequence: CASSLSRQNNEQFF.

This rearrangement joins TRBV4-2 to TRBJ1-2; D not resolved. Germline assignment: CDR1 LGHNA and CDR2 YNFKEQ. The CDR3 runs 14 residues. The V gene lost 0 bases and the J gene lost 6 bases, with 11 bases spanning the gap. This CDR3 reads CASSQESGFDGYTF. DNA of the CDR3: TGTGCCAGCAGCCAAGAATCGGGTTTCGATGGCTACACCTTC.

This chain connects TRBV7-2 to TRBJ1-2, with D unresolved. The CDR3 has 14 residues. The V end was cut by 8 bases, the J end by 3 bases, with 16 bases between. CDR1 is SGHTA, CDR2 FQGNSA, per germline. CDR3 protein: CASPKVGPYYGYTF. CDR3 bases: TGTGCCAGCCCAAAGGTTGGGCCGTACTATGGCTACACCTTC.

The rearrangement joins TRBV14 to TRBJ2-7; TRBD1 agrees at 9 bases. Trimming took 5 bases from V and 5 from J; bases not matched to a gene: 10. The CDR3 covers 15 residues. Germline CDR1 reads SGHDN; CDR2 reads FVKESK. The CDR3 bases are TGTGCCAGCAGCTTCTTACAGGGGGCTGGCCACGAGCAGTACTTC. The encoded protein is CASSFLQGAGHEQYF.